The clone carrying this T cell receptor beta chain appeared many times. The antigen is not known. Synthesis of cDNA used 5'RACE (with 10-nucleotide random UMIs). TCRdb reprocessed the 5' RACE reads with MiXCR, giving one entry per CDR3 protein. The repertoire holds tens of thousands of distinct CDR3 sequences, with under 4.5% as singletons. The sample originates from a study of neurological immune-mediated disorders. Findings and caveats of the study: CDR3 amino acid sequences of expanded clones were not shared across subjects, a result suggesting private repertoires in all groups.

The clonotype originates from a woman aged 45-59 years with multiple sclerosis. Material for sequencing was PBMCs.

The chain's CDR3 is CASMRVPSGNTIYF. The CDR3 DNA reads TGTGCCAGCATGCGAGTCCCCTCTGGAAACACCATATATTTT. This chain uses TRBV2 with TRBJ1-3; no clear D. The ends were cut back, 7 bases at V and 0 bases at J, with 10 bases in the middle. The CDR3 has 14 residues. Germline CDR1 SNHLY, CDR2 FYNNEI.